The 26 T cell receptor beta chains below come from one sample, sequenced in a study of blood T cell repertoires in COVID-19. The assay was immunoSEQ multiplex PCR, and TCRdb's table has in-frame clones only and misses some. Of approximately 100,000 clones listed, around 87% were seen once; the top ten hold around 10%. Specimen: peripheral blood. The source is a woman in her twenties or thirties with acute or convalescent COVID-19.

The rearrangement joins TRBV28 to TRBJ1-6, with 7 bases that match TRBD1. From germline, CDR1 is MDHEN and CDR2 SYDVKM. CDR3 length: 14 residues. Losses at the gene ends were 5 bases for V and 10 bases for J; bases not matched to a gene: 8. The CDR3 nucleotides read TGTGCCAGCAGTCCTCGACAGGGTTTGTCACCCCTCCACTTT. It encodes CASSPRQGLSPLHF.

V gene TRBV6-6 combines with J gene TRBJ2-2, with D tentatively TRBD2 (6 bases). The length of the CDR3 is 14 residues. V shed 7 bases and J shed 6 bases, with 15 bases lying between them. CDR1 and CDR2 (germline): MNHNY, SVGAGI (reference sequence). The CDR3 DNA follows: TGTGCCAGCACCTACCGGGGGTTGGCCGGGGAGCTGTTTTTT. Its translation is CASTYRGLAGELFF.

The rearrangement joins TRBV7-2 to TRBJ1-2; 8 positions match TRBD1. V dropped 5 bases and J dropped 8; count of bases not matched to a gene: 7. Germline V gives CDR1 SGHTA, CDR2 FQGNSA. The CDR3 has 13 amino acids. The CDR3 sequence: CASSPGQGLGYTF. CDR3 nucleotide sequence: TGTGCCAGCAGCCCAGGACAGGGACTGGGCTACACCTTC. The whole variable domain, filled in from reference TRBV7-2 and TRBJ1-2, reads GAGVSQSPSNKVTEKGKDVELRCDPISGHTALYWYRQSLGQGLEFLIYFQGNSAPDKSGLPSDRFSAERTGGSVSTLTIQRTQQEDSAVYLCASSPGQGLGYTFGSGTRLTVV.

The chain couples TRBV5-1 to TRBJ2-1, with D hard to call. CDR1 and CDR2 from the germline V gene are SGHRS and YFSETQ. Trimming cost V 1 base and J 8 bases, with 16 bases left between them. CDR3 length equals 15 residues. This CDR3 reads CASSLNVAASYEQFF. CDR3 coding DNA: TGCGCCAGCAGCTTGAATGTAGCAGCTTCGTATGAGCAGTTCTTC.

The chain combines TRBV5-6 with TRBJ1-2; no reliable D call. Looked up from germline, CDR1 is SGHDT and CDR2 is YYEEEE. The CDR3 loop spans 13 amino acids. V lost 4 bases, J lost 2 bases, and 9 bases lay in between. The CDR3 DNA sequence: TGTGCCAGCAGCGGGGAGAAGAACTATGGCTACACCTTC. Translating gives CASSGEKNYGYTF.

J is TRBJ1-1 and V is TRBV27; D is uncertain. Germline loops: CDR1 MNHEY, CDR2 SMNVEV (reference sequence). The V gene lost 6 bases and the J gene lost 1 base, with 12 bases spanning the gap. CDR3 size: 14 residues. The CDR3 is CASRLARENTEAFF. The CDR3 nucleotides are TGTGCCAGCAGGTTGGCCCGGGAGAACACTGAAGCTTTCTTT.

The J gene is TRBJ2-1, the V gene TRBV19, with TRBD1 as a possible D gene (6 bases). There are 17 residues in the CDR3. V lost 3 bases, J lost 4 bases, and 19 bases lay in between. Germline CDR1 is LNHDA and CDR2 is SQIVND (reference sequence). CDR3 sequence: CASSIAPGRGGYNEQFF. The CDR3 DNA reads as TGTGCCAGTAGTATCGCCCCGGGCAGGGGCGGATACAATGAGCAGTTCTTC.

The gene calls are TRBV18 and TRBJ2-2; 7 bases line up with TRBD1. This CDR3 comprises 16 residues. CDR1 is KGHSH, CDR2 LQKENI, per germline. V dropped 4 bases and J dropped 0; count of bases not matched to a gene: 5. CDR3 DNA: TGTGCCAGCTCACTCCCCGGGACAGCGAACACCGGGGAGCTGTTTTTT. Residues: CASSLPGTANTGELFF.

The chain employs TRBV3-1 (or the pseudogene TRBV3-2) and TRBJ2-2; 7 bases line up with TRBD1. This CDR3 region has 15 residues. V was pared by 1 base and J by 6 bases, with 5 bases of the junction left unmatched. Germline V gene lookup returns CDR1 LGHDT and CDR2 YNNKEL (reference sequence). CDR3 sequence (DNA): TGTGCCAGCAGCCAAGCAAGGGGGCAGGCCGGGGAGCTGTTTTTT. Amino acid sequence: CASSQARGQAGELFF.

The V call is TRBV10-3, the J call TRBJ2-7; TRBD2 is a possible D gene (5 bases). This CDR3 spans 11 amino acids. Germline CDR1 reads ENHRY; CDR2 reads SYGVKD. The V end was cut by 2 bases, the J end by 7 bases, with 6 bases between. CDR3 sequence: CAISEGREQYF. CDR3 nucleotide sequence: TGTGCCATCAGTGAGGGGAGAGAGCAGTACTTC.

V and J are TRBV11-3 and TRBJ2-7; TRBD1 is a possible D gene (5 bases). The germline gives CDR1 SGHNT, CDR2 YENEEA. V was trimmed by 3 bases and J by 1 base, leaving 13 bases between them. The CDR3 spans 15 residues. CDR3 sequence: CASSFQGMVSYEQYF. The DNA of the CDR3 is TGTGCCAGCAGCTTTCAGGGTATGGTTTCCTACGAGCAGTACTTC.

This clone was counted a single time. The chain combines TRBV6-5 with TRBJ2-7, with D possibly TRBD2 on 7 matching bases. CDR1 and CDR2 (germline): MNHEY, SVGAGI. Trimming took 7 bases from V and 2 from J, leaving 9 bases between them. The CDR3 is made up of 12 amino acids. The CDR3 DNA is TGTGCCAGCATGCGGGGGCCCTACGAGCAGTACTTC. It translates to CASMRGPYEQYF.

Only a few counts were recorded for this clone. CDR3 loop: CASSLREAGRGYTF. The CDR3 nucleotides read TGTGCCAGCAGCCTTCGAGAGGCGGGGCGAGGCTACACCTTC. This rearrangement joins TRBV3-1 (or the pseudogene TRBV3-2) to TRBJ1-2, with D perhaps TRBD1 (5 bases). V lost 4 bases, J lost 8 bases, and 17 bases lay in between. Germline V gene data show CDR1 as LGHDT and CDR2 as YNNKEL (reference sequence). The CDR3 runs 14 residues.

The chain uses TRBV28 and TRBJ1-5; no clear D. From germline, CDR1 is MDHEN and CDR2 SYDVKM. The CDR3 runs 15 residues. With 7 bases removed from V and 2 bases from J, the gap between germline ends came to 15 bases. CDR3 in DNA: TGTGCCAGCACCCTCTTTGGGGAGGGCAATCAGCCCCAGCATTTT. Translating it yields CASTLFGEGNQPQHF.

V gene TRBV18 combines with J gene TRBJ1-2; 7 bases line up with TRBD1. Germline V CDR1 and CDR2: KGHSH, LQKENI. This CDR3 has 13 residues. J was trimmed by 4 bases and V by 3 bases; bases with no gene match: 2. CDR3 nucleotide sequence: TGTGCCAGCTCACCCGGACAGGTCTATGGCTACACCTTC. Encoded protein: CASSPGQVYGYTF.

V gene TRBV29-1 combines with J gene TRBJ2-2; 9 bases match TRBD1. Germline V gives CDR1 SQVTM, CDR2 ANQGSEA. The V and J ends lost 5 bases and 5 bases, in that order; junction bases with no gene match: 9. The CDR3 contains 15 residues. The CDR3 here is CSVLQGASVTGELFF. DNA for the CDR3: TGCAGCGTTCTACAGGGGGCGTCAGTGACCGGGGAGCTGTTTTTT.

The rearrangement uses TRBV18 and TRBJ2-3, with D tentatively TRBD2 (5 bases). Per germline, CDR1 KGHSH and CDR2 LQKENI. V was clipped by 2 bases and J by 5 bases, with 8 bases between them. The CDR3 is made up of 13 amino acids. The CDR3 nucleotides are TGTGCCAGCTCACCAGGACTTGGAGATACGCAGTATTTT. Its translation: CASSPGLGDTQYF.

The chain combines TRBV5-1 with TRBJ2-7; D perhaps matches TRBD2 (7 bases). CDR1 and CDR2 (germline): SGHRS, YFSETQ. Trimming stripped 4 bases from V and 0 bases from J, with 14 bases between. The length of the CDR3 is 15 residues. The CDR3 nucleotides are TGCGCCAGCAGCCCCCTGGGAGGGGGCTCCTACGAGCAGTACTTC. Its protein product is CASSPLGGGSYEQYF.

On this clone itself: Germline is not matched at one junction end, which may reflect a read error. This chain joins TRBV29-1 and TRBJ2-5, with a possible D match to TRBD2 (6 bases). The CDR3 length is 12 residues. Looked up from germline, CDR1 is SQVTM and CDR2 is ANQGSEA. DNA of the CDR3: TGCAGCGTGGGGGGTTACCAGGAGACCCAGTACTTC. Encoded protein: CSVGGYQETQYF.

The V call is TRBV7-3, the J call TRBJ1-1; tentative D call: TRBD1 (5 bases). V shed 4 bases and J shed 1 base, with 7 bases lying between them. CDR1 SGHTA and CDR2 FQGTGA come from the germline V gene. The CDR3 runs 13 residues. CDR3 DNA: TGTGCCAGCAGCTCCAGGGAGAACACTGAAGCTTTCTTT. Translating gives CASSSRENTEAFF.

In DNA, the CDR3 is TGCGCCAGCTCCCCGGGGGACCTCTACGAGCAGTACTTC. Protein: CASSPGDLYEQYF. J is TRBJ2-7 and V is TRBV4-1; perhaps TRBD2 as D (6 bases). The germline V gene encodes CDR1 MGHRA and CDR2 YSYEKL. CDR3 length equals 13 residues. V lost 8 bases to trimming and J lost 3 bases, with 14 bases between them.

The rearrangement links TRBV6-2 or TRBV6-3 to TRBJ1-2, with D uncertain. V gave up 2 bases and J gave up 4 bases, with 8 bases separating them. Looked up from germline, CDR1 is MNHEY and CDR2 is SVGEGT. The CDR3 consists of 13 residues. CDR3 coding DNA: TGTGCCAGCAGTTACGACGGGAGCTATGGCTACACCTTC. Translation: CASSYDGSYGYTF.

The J gene is TRBJ1-5, the V gene TRBV30; 8 nucleotides agree with TRBD1. Trimming removed 1 base from V and 4 bases from J; junction bases left unmatched: 3. Germline CDR1 reads GTSNPN; CDR2 reads SVGIG (reference sequence). The CDR3 has 14 amino acids. The CDR3 DNA sequence: TGTGCCTGGAGTGCCGGGACAGGTAATCAGCCCCAGCATTTT. Translated: CAWSAGTGNQPQHF.

The V call is TRBV12-3 or TRBV12-4, the J call TRBJ2-3; the D gene is possibly TRBD1 (6 bases). This CDR3 has 13 amino acids. The V end lost 6 bases, the J end lost 6 bases, and 13 bases lay between the germline ends. The CDR3 reads CASREQGRDTQYF. The DNA of the CDR3 is TGTGCCAGCAGGGAACAGGGTAGGGATACGCAGTATTTT.

The V call is TRBV21-1, the J call TRBJ2-7; the DNA was not used to check the table's D call, TRBD2. TRBV21-1 has pseudogene status. CDR3 length equals 16 residues. The DNA of the CDR3 is TGTGCCAGCAGCAAAGGAACTAGCGGGGTCTCCTACGAGCAGTACTTC. Protein product: CASSKGTSGVSYEQYF.

The chain employs TRBV12-5 and TRBJ2-7; D uncertain. V dropped 4 bases and J dropped 4 bases, with 14 bases sitting between them. The CDR3 consists of 14 residues. CDR1 and CDR2 from the germline V gene are LGHNT and FRNRAP. The CDR3 spells CASGSYGLRYEQYF. As DNA, the CDR3 is TGTGCTAGTGGTTCGTACGGGTTGAGATACGAGCAGTACTTC.